Reported below is one T cell receptor (beta chain). The PCR made use of 60 Vbeta and 13 Jbeta primers. Produced via immunoSEQ multiplex PCR; TCRdb's table is partial and in-frame only. The data show around 170,000 clones, around 76% seen once. The germline gives CDR1 SGHRS, CDR2 YFSETQ. Trimming took 4 bases from V and 4 from J; bases not matched to a gene: 8. This CDR3 spans 15 amino acids. This specimen comes from a study of cytomegalovirus exposure and HLA in healthy donors. The receptor's source is a woman aged 25 to 39 in good health and CMV-seropositive. This chain connects TRBV5-1 to TRBJ2-5, with 9 bases that match TRBD1. Sequencing was performed on PBMCs. The CDR3 loop reads CASSNWGQGIETQYF. DNA of the CDR3: TGCGCCAGCAGCAACTGGGGACAGGGTATAGAGACCCAGTACTTC.